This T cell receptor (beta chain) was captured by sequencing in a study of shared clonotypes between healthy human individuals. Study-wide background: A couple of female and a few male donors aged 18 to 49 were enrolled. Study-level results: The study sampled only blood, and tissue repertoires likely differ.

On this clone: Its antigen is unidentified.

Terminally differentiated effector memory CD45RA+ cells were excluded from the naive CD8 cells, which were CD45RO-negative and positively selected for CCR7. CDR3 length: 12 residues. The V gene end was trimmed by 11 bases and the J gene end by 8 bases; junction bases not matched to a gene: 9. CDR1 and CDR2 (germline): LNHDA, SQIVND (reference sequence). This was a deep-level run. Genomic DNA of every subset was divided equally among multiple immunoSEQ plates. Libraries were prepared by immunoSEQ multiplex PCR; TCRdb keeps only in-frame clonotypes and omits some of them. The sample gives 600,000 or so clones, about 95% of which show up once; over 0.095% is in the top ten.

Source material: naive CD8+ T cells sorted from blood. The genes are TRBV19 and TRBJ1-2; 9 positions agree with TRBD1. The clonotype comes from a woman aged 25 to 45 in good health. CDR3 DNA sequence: TGTGCCGGGAATACAGGGGGCGGAGGCTACACCTTC. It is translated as CAGNTGGGGYTF.